Listed here are 31 T cell receptor beta chains from one sample, sequenced in a study of blood T cells in healthy people across ages. A second PCR of roughly 6 to 12 cycles used a sample-barcoded 5' primer and a J-beta primer mix. TCRdb passed the 5' RACE reads through MiXCR, listing each CDR3 protein once. The sample consists of more than 1,400,000 distinct CDR3 sequences, roughly 40% of them appearing once. Sample: blood. The source of these receptors is a woman aged 18-30 years in good health.

There are a few counts of this clonotype. This chain uses TRBV6-5 with TRBJ2-7, with 7 bases matching TRBD1. Germline values: CDR1 MNHEY, CDR2 SVGAGI. V shed 0 bases, J shed 4 bases, and the junction held 18 bases outside the gene matches. The CDR3 runs to 19 residues. This CDR3 reads CASSYSNPPRGRGRYEQYF. For the CDR3, the DNA is TGTGCCAGCAGTTACTCGAATCCCCCAAGGGGGCGAGGGCGGTACGAGCAGTACTTC.

J is TRBJ2-5 and V is TRBV29-1, with D possibly being TRBD1 or TRBD2 (5 bases each). Trimming stripped 6 bases from V and 4 bases from J, with 18 bases between. This CDR3 comprises 14 residues. Germline V gives CDR1 SQVTM, CDR2 ANQGSEA. CDR3 DNA sequence: TGCAGCGTCACTAGGGGAAGGGGTGGAGAGACCCAGTACTTC. Translated, it gives CSVTRGRGGETQYF.

In this sample, this clonotype turned up a few times. This chain uses TRBV24-1 with TRBJ2-1, with 7 bases fitting TRBD2. The CDR3 loop spans 16 amino acids. V lost 4 bases to trimming and J lost 0 bases; unmatched junction nucleotides: 5. From germline, CDR1 is KGHDR and CDR2 SFDVKD. In nucleotides, the CDR3 is TGTGCCACCAGTGACACTAGCGTAAGCTCCTACAATGAGCAGTTCTTC. Amino acids: CATSDTSVSSYNEQFF.

The chain employs TRBV5-1 and TRBJ2-7; 15 bases match TRBD2. V was pared by 4 bases and J by 7 bases, with 6 bases of the junction left unmatched. The CDR3 consists of 15 residues. Germline V lookup: CDR1 SGHRS, CDR2 YFSETQ. DNA of the CDR3: TGCGCCAGCAGCGCGGGGACTAGCGGGAGGAGGGAGCAGTACTTC. This gives the protein CASSAGTSGRREQYF. The whole variable domain, filled in from reference TRBV5-1 and TRBJ2-7, reads KAGVTQTPRYLIKTRGQQVTLSCSPISGHRSVSWYQQTPGQGLQFLFEYFSETQRNKGNFPGRFSGRQFSNSRSEMNVSTLELGDSALYLCASSAGTSGRREQYFGPGTRLTVT.

The gene calls are TRBV15 and TRBJ2-7; the match to TRBD1 covers 8 bases. This CDR3 is 15 amino acids long. V lost 1 base, J lost 1 base, and 3 bases stayed unmatched. Germline assignment: CDR1 LNHNV and CDR2 YYDKDF (reference sequence). The CDR3 loop is CATSRARTGSYEQYF. In nucleotides, the CDR3 is TGTGCCACCAGCAGAGCTAGGACAGGGTCCTACGAGCAGTACTTC. Looking up the rest from reference TRBV15 and TRBJ2-7 gives the full variable domain: DAMVIQNPRYQVTQFGKPVTLSCSQTLNHNVMYWYQQKSSQAPKLLFHYYDKDFNNEADTPDNFQSRRPNTSFCFLDIRSPGLGDTAMYLCATSRARTGSYEQYFGPGTRLTVT.

The genes are TRBV25-1 and TRBJ1-1; D unresolved. The CDR3 extends over 14 amino acids. V shed 6 bases and J shed 0 bases, with 11 bases lying between them. Germline CDR1 MGHDK, CDR2 SYGVNS. The CDR3 nucleotides are TGTGCCAGCAGCGACCACCCGTTGAACACTGAAGCTTTCTTT. Translating gives CASSDHPLNTEAFF.

This clonotype was detected only a few times. The chain links TRBV10-3 to TRBJ1-2, with D maybe TRBD1 (6 bases). The germline CDR1 and CDR2 sequences are ENHRY and SYGVKD. V lost 4 bases and J 6 bases, leaving 12 bases between the germline ends. The CDR3 length is 13 residues. The CDR3 spells CAISVNRDDGYTF. CDR3 DNA sequence: TGTGCCATCAGTGTAAACAGGGACGATGGCTACACCTTC.

This clonotype was counted a few times. The V call is TRBV7-9, the J call TRBJ1-2; a possible D gene is TRBD1 (5 bases). Germline V lookup: CDR1 SEHNR, CDR2 FQNEAQ (reference sequence). V lost 3 bases and J lost 4, with 18 bases in between. The CDR3 is made up of 16 amino acids. The CDR3 sequence is CASSLQGWTSIYGYTF. The CDR3 DNA reads as TGTGCCAGCAGCTTGCAGGGTTGGACGTCGATCTATGGCTACACCTTC.

This clonotype was seen more than once but under ten times. This rearrangement joins TRBV25-1 to TRBJ1-2; 8 bases are shared with TRBD1. The junction had 5 bases not matched to a gene; V was cut back by 3 bases and J by 5 bases. Germline V gene sequence: CDR1 MGHDK, CDR2 SYGVNS. The CDR3 is made up of 14 amino acids. Here the CDR3 reads CASSEPDREYGYTF. In DNA, the CDR3 is TGTGCCAGCAGTGAGCCGGACAGGGAATATGGCTACACCTTC.

The genes are TRBV6-2 or TRBV6-3 and TRBJ2-4, with D perhaps TRBD1 (5 bases). Trimming removed 7 bases at V and 5 bases at J, with 12 bases between. The CDR3 contains 13 residues. CDR1 and CDR2 from the germline V gene are MNHEY and SVGEGT. The CDR3 here is CASTGDSQNIQYF. CDR3 nucleotides: TGTGCCAGCACCGGCGACAGTCAAAACATTCAGTACTTC.

J is TRBJ1-2 and V is TRBV4-1; 7 nucleotides agree with TRBD1. V gave up 3 bases and J gave up 5 bases; unmatched junction bases: 6. Per the germline V gene, CDR1 is MGHRA and CDR2 is YSYEKL. This CDR3 comprises 14 residues. The CDR3 reads CASSQDRSQYGYTF. The CDR3 DNA sequence: TGCGCCAGCAGCCAGGACAGGTCCCAATATGGCTACACCTTC.

The chain is built from TRBV2 and TRBJ2-7; D is perhaps TRBD1 (6 bases). V shed 4 bases and J shed 4 bases, with 14 bases lying between them. The CDR3 sequence is 14 residues long. The V gene's germline CDR1 is SNHLY and CDR2 FYNNEI. The CDR3 loop reads CASSAPEDSYEQYF. The CDR3, as DNA: TGTGCCAGCAGTGCCCCTGAGGACAGTTACGAGCAGTACTTC.

The chain carries TRBV20-1 and TRBJ2-5, with 12 bases that match TRBD2. The DNA end is more similar to TRBJ2-7, so the J call may be wrong. This CDR3 has 14 amino acids. Germline V gene sequence: CDR1 DFQATT, CDR2 SNEGSKA (reference sequence). CDR3 coding DNA: TGCAGTGCTTCGCGGACTAGCGGGGTTGCCGAGCAGTACTTC. Protein product: CSASRTSGVAEQYF.

This chain links TRBV15 with TRBJ1-6; D unresolved. The CDR3 runs to 14 residues. Germline V gene data show CDR1 as LNHNV and CDR2 as YYDKDF (reference sequence). The V gene lost 8 bases and the J gene lost 6 bases, with 14 bases spanning the gap. CDR3 residues: CATAREILNSPLHF. CDR3 nucleotides: TGTGCCACCGCCCGAGAGATACTTAATTCACCCCTCCACTTT. Combining the CDR3 with reference TRBV15 and TRBJ1-6 gives the whole variable domain DAMVIQNPRYQVTQFGKPVTLSCSQTLNHNVMYWYQQKSSQAPKLLFHYYDKDFNNEADTPDNFQSRRPNTSFCFLDIRSPGLGDTAMYLCATAREILNSPLHFGNGTRLTVT.

V is TRBV5-1 and J is TRBJ1-6; a weak D match, TRBD1 (5 bases). Trimming left V 0 bases short and J 9 bases short, with 16 bases between. This CDR3 region has 16 residues. The germline CDR1 and CDR2 sequences are SGHRS and YFSETQ. Here the CDR3 DNA reads TGCGCCAGCAGCTTGGAGGTCCAGGGACTGACTTCACCCCTCCACTTT. Its translation is CASSLEVQGLTSPLHF. Filled out from reference TRBV5-1 and TRBJ1-6, the complete variable domain reads KAGVTQTPRYLIKTRGQQVTLSCSPISGHRSVSWYQQTPGQGLQFLFEYFSETQRNKGNFPGRFSGRQFSNSRSEMNVSTLELGDSALYLCASSLEVQGLTSPLHFGNGTRLTVT.

In its sample, this clonotype was seen a few times. V gene TRBV3-1 combines with J gene TRBJ2-1; D gene ambiguous. CDR1 LGHDT and CDR2 YNNKEL come from the germline V gene (reference sequence). This CDR3 contains 16 residues. Trimming cost V 0 bases and J 0 bases, with 9 bases left between them. The CDR3 coding sequence is TGTGCCAGCAGCCAAGAAGCTTTCATCTCCTACAATGAGCAGTTCTTC. This translates into CASSQEAFISYNEQFF.

The rearrangement uses TRBV5-1 and TRBJ2-1; TRBD1 matches 8 bases. The CDR3 runs to 15 residues. Germline V gene data show CDR1 as SGHRS and CDR2 as YFSETQ. Germline trimming cut 2 bases from V and 3 bases from J; bases unmatched to any gene: 4. This chain's CDR3 is CASSFGDRSYNEQFF. Written as DNA, the CDR3 is TGCGCCAGCAGCTTCGGGGACAGGAGCTACAATGAGCAGTTCTTC.

This rearrangement joins TRBV6-1 to TRBJ2-7, with D hard to call. The CDR3 extends over 13 amino acids. The V and J ends lost 4 bases and 7 bases respectively, with 14 bases between them. Germline V gives CDR1 MNHNS, CDR2 SASEGT. For the CDR3, the DNA is TGTGCCAGCAGTGGGGCCTTTTGGAATGAGCAGTACTTC. It translates to CASSGAFWNEQYF.

The chain links TRBV20-1 to TRBJ1-5, with D maybe TRBD1 (5 bases). The CDR3 extends over 14 amino acids. V was cut by 1 base and J by 2 bases, with 9 bases left in between. Germline V lookup: CDR1 DFQATT, CDR2 SNEGSKA (reference sequence). CDR3: CSARAGRGNQPQHF. The DNA of the CDR3 is TGCAGTGCTAGAGCAGGGAGGGGCAATCAGCCCCAGCATTTT.

This clonotype was detected a few times. The chain combines TRBV6-5 with TRBJ1-5, with D possibly being TRBD1 (5 bases). The germline CDR1 and CDR2 sequences are MNHEY and SVGAGI. Trimming shortened V by 5 bases and J by 7 bases, and 12 bases separated the two germline ends. The CDR3 contains 13 residues. CDR3 protein: CASSPRWGQPQHF. The CDR3, as DNA: TGTGCCAGCAGTCCCCGGTGGGGCCAGCCCCAGCATTTT.

The V gene is TRBV29-1, the J gene TRBJ2-2, with TRBD1 identical over 8 bases. The CDR3 is made up of 15 amino acids. J lost 7 bases, V lost 3 bases, and 10 bases had no gene match. Germline V gives CDR1 SQVTM, CDR2 ANQGSEA. CDR3 protein: CSVEKDRGGFGELFF. The CDR3, as DNA: TGCAGCGTTGAGAAAGACAGGGGCGGATTCGGGGAGCTGTTTTTT.

This clonotype was counted between two and nine times. The gene calls are TRBV10-3 and TRBJ1-1; possible D gene TRBD1, 5 bases. Trimming stripped 3 bases from V and 4 bases from J, with 15 bases between. Germline CDR1 ENHRY, CDR2 SYGVKD. This CDR3 is built from 15 residues. DNA for the CDR3: TGTGCCATCAGTGACGGGGGGGGACTAACCACTGAAGCTTTCTTT. Protein product: CAISDGGGLTTEAFF.

The CDR3 sequence is CASSKKFGRTPFEEKLFF. Written as DNA, the CDR3 is TGTGCCAGCAGCAAAAAATTCGGCAGGACCCCATTTGAGGAAAAACTGTTTTTT. This sequence joins TRBV21-1 and TRBJ1-4. TRBV21-1 is an annotated pseudogene. The CDR3 runs 18 residues.

The rearrangement joins TRBV20-1 to TRBJ2-1; tentatively, D is TRBD1 or TRBD2 (5 bases each). Germline assignment: CDR1 DFQATT and CDR2 SNEGSKA (reference sequence). CDR3 size: 12 residues. Trimming shortened V by 5 bases and J by 7 bases, and 12 bases separated the two germline ends. The chain's CDR3 is CSAELGVNEQFF. The DNA for the CDR3 is TGCAGTGCTGAATTGGGGGTTAATGAGCAGTTCTTC.

This clonotype was detected many times. The J gene is TRBJ2-3, the V gene TRBV7-3; D gene ambiguous. The CDR3 is made up of 13 amino acids. The germline gives CDR1 SGHTA, CDR2 FQGTGA. The V end lost 2 bases, the J end lost 9 bases, and 12 bases lay between the germline ends. The CDR3 reads CASSLSVLETQYF. CDR3 DNA: TGTGCCAGCAGCTTATCGGTCCTAGAAACGCAGTATTTT.

In this sample, this clonotype turned up a few times. The chain links TRBV12-3 or TRBV12-4 to TRBJ1-2; D remains unclear. Trimming took 1 base from V and 4 from J, leaving 7 bases between them. The length of the CDR3 is 13 residues. The CDR3 region has the DNA TGTGCCAGCAGTTTAGGCAGTATCTATGGCTACACCTTC. Its translation: CASSLGSIYGYTF.

This clonotype occurred a few times. The chain uses TRBV29-1 and TRBJ2-1; TRBD1 aligns across 10 bases. From germline, CDR1 is SQVTM and CDR2 ANQGSEA. CDR3 length: 12 amino acids. The CDR3 here is CSTRTGGNEQFF. CDR3 sequence (DNA): TGCAGTACTCGGACAGGGGGGAATGAGCAGTTCTTC.

The genes are TRBV5-1 and TRBJ1-1, with TRBD1 matching 7 bases. Trimming cost V 4 bases and J 1 base; bases outside gene matches: 7. The CDR3 covers 15 residues. Per the germline V gene, CDR1 is SGHRS and CDR2 is YFSETQ. Here the CDR3 DNA reads TGCGCCAGCAGCCCATCCAGGACAGGGAACACTGAAGCTTTCTTT. Its protein product is CASSPSRTGNTEAFF.

The chain links TRBV3-1 to TRBJ2-7; D remains ambiguous. The germline V and J ends were trimmed by 1 base and 4 bases, with 11 bases remaining between them. The CDR3 spans 14 residues. Germline assignment: CDR1 LGHDT and CDR2 YNNKEL (reference sequence). The CDR3 DNA follows: TGTGCCAGCAGCCAAGGATCTCACCTATACGAGCAGTACTTC. Translation: CASSQGSHLYEQYF.

In this sample, this clonotype turned up a few times. The V gene is TRBV3-1, the J gene TRBJ2-7; 10 bases map to TRBD1. CDR1 is LGHDT, CDR2 YNNKEL, per germline (reference sequence). The length of the CDR3 is 14 residues. The V segment lost 7 bases and the J segment 2 bases; nucleotides outside the gene matches: 5. CDR3 in DNA: TGTGCCAGCACCCAGGGACAGGGGCCCTACGAGCAGTACTTC. Translated, it gives CASTQGQGPYEQYF.

This clonotype was observed a few times. V is TRBV20-1 and J is TRBJ2-3, with TRBD1 matching over 11 bases. This CDR3 spans 14 amino acids. Trimming took 6 bases from V and 1 from J; bases not matched to a gene: 3. Germline-derived CDR1 and CDR2 are DFQATT and SNEGSKA (reference sequence). CDR3 in DNA: TGCAGTGCCCTGGACAGGGGGCGCACAGATACGCAGTATTTT. Amino acid sequence: CSALDRGRTDTQYF.